This T cell receptor beta chain came from a study of T cell responses to AZD1222 COVID-19 vaccine. The data were produced by immunoSEQ multiplex PCR, yet TCRdb's version contains in-frame clones alone and is incomplete. The sample consists of 69,000 or so clones, around 90% of them appearing once. Pooled samples include second doses given at about 4 or 12 weeks. Germline V gives CDR1 ENHRY, CDR2 SYGVKD. V lost 10 bases and J lost 5, with 12 bases in between. The CDR3 consists of 13 residues. The sample here was peripheral blood, taken 28 days after the second AZD1222 dose. This receptor was taken from an adult who received the AZD1222 COVID-19 vaccine. The chain is built from TRBV10-3 and TRBJ1-6; D unclear. Here the CDR3 reads CATAGSNNSPLHF. CDR3 nucleotides: TGTGCCACCGCCGGGAGCAATAATTCACCCCTCCACTTT.